The entry below describes one T cell receptor (beta chain). Its antigen specificity is not known. No per-base quality is available; no much larger clone lies one base away. The specimens were post-treatment primary, local recurrence and metastasis tumors obtained from patients with a poor prognosis. The data stem from a study of the immune and genomic landscape of osteosarcoma (dated by TCRdb to the early 2020s). For the wider study: The overall cohort was composed of around 48 pediatric and adult patients with high-grade osteosarcoma, and a median age at diagnosis of 27 years (range 5-81) was recorded. The cohort was enriched for poor-risk disease, with 73% showing unfavorable pathologic response to standard therapy and more than 60% deceased. Patients in the overall cohort were around 60% male, and around 77% presented with localized disease at diagnosis. The study profiled osteosarcoma specimens with whole genome, RNA and T-cell receptor sequencing plus immunohistochemistry and reverse phase protein arrays to define immunogenic potential. To characterize the osteosarcoma immunogenomic landscape, the TCR sequencing results were combined with transcriptome, protein array and immunostaining data. The goal of the study was to explain why immune checkpoint inhibitors have shown limited clinical activity in osteosarcoma. Two samples from the same tumor site were contributed by each of a few patients. General findings and caveats noted by the study authors: Overall, productive TCR clonality was low, with an average of 0.09 and a maximum of 0.3, which suggests limited T-cell clonal expansion. TCR productive clonality was greater in the immune-hot C3 cluster than in the cold C1 cluster, although TCR productive clonality remained low overall. In five cases a single hyperexpanded clone dominated the repertoire, and each of those five cases had fewer than 100 T-cell clonotypes. The clonality benchmarks were taken from external normal skin and healthy peripheral blood data instead of from matched normal tissue. Sample size was not determined by any statistical method, because osteosarcoma is rare and all possible samples were collected. Along with the frozen tumor specimens, matched blood was collected from just a couple of patients.

Looking up the germline V gene (reference sequence) yields CDR1 PRHDT and CDR2 FYEKMQ. From cysteine to phenylalanine, the CDR3 is 14 amino acids long. The CDR3 DNA has 42 bases and is translated from base 1. Trimmed from V: 5 bases; trimmed from J: 1 base; junction bases lacking a gene match: 2. TCR beta chain CDR3 regions were immunosequenced with the ImmunoSEQ Assay (Adaptive Biotechnologies). On the authors' methods: The ImmunoSEQ Analyzer platform was used to export TCRB rearrangements, read counts, read proportions and gene usage. T-cell clonality was calculated on productive rearrangements as 1 minus Pielou's evenness. In the clonal space homeostasis analysis, clonotypes were binned as rare, small, medium, large or hyperexpanded (0.01 to 1 of the repertoire). TCR productive clonality was compared across immune clusters C1, C2 and C3 using the Wilcoxon rank sum test. TCRdb mirrors the immuneACCESS table, restricted to in-frame sequences. Some clones are absent from its copies; in checked studies, under half trace to an unresolved V gene, and the reason for the others is unknown. The V and J calls and clone size are taken from that table; D and trimming were inferred from the DNA. For this sample the table gives under 1,100 clones, of which approximately 59% were detected only once. The biggest ten clones account for 25% to 35% of the sample.

Sequencing was done on a sample of tumor tissue from a local recurrence in the femur. Explained via the paper, the cell subset or site label denotes: locally recurrent osteosarcoma tumor. Rearrangement joined TRBV13 to TRBJ2-5; 9 central bases correspond to TRBD1. This sequence was found in a man in his 70s with osteosarcoma. The age is the age at diagnosis. The CDR3 is CASSQTGGQETQYF. Read as DNA, the sequence is TGTGCCAGCAGCCAGACAGGGGGCCAAGAGACCCAGTACTTC.